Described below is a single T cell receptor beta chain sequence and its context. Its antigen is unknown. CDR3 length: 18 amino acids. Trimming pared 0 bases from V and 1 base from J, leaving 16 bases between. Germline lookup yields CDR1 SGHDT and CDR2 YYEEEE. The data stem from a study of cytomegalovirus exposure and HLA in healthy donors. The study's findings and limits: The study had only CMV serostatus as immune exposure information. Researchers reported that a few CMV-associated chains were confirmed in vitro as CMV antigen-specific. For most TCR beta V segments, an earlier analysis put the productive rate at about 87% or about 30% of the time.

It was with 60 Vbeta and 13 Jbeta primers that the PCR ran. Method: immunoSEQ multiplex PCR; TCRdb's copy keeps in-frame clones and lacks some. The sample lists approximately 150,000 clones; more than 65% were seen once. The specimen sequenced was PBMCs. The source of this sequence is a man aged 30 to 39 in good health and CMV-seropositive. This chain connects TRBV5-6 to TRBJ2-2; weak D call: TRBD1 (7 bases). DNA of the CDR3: TGTGCCAGCAGCTTGGAAGTTTCAGGGGGGCTGAACACCGGGGAGCTGTTTTTT. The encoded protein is CASSLEVSGGLNTGELFF.